The 24 T cell receptor beta chains listed next were all sequenced from one sample in a study of shared clonotypes between healthy human individuals. The data were produced by immunoSEQ multiplex PCR, yet TCRdb's version contains in-frame clones alone and is incomplete. This sample has about 1,800,000 clones, with 85% to 95% found just once. Naive CD8 cells comprised CD45RO-negative, CCR7-positively selected cells, excluding terminally differentiated effector memory CD45RA+ cells. Material: naive CD8+ T cells sorted from blood. These receptors were obtained from a man between 18 and 35 years old in good health.

This clone was observed a single time. This chain connects TRBV27 to TRBJ2-2; tentatively, D is TRBD1 (6 bases). The CDR3 runs 12 residues. Trimming took off 4 bases at V and 7 bases at J, with 7 bases between the two ends. Per the germline V gene, CDR1 is MNHEY and CDR2 is SMNVEV (reference sequence). This CDR3 reads CASSWGLGELFF. The CDR3 DNA follows: TGTGCCAGCAGTTGGGGGCTCGGGGAGCTGTTTTTT.

The chain links TRBV9 to TRBJ2-3; 9 nucleotides agree with TRBD2. V was clipped by 7 bases and J by 2 bases; unmatched bases: 8. This CDR3 has 15 amino acids. Germline V CDR1 and CDR2: SGDLS, YYNGEE. The CDR3 here is CASRKTSGYTDTQYF. DNA for the CDR3: TGTGCCAGCCGGAAGACTAGCGGATACACAGATACGCAGTATTTT.

The rearrangement uses TRBV6-1 and TRBJ1-3; no clear D gene. The CDR3 loop spans 16 amino acids. Trimming removed 4 bases from V and 0 bases from J, with 13 bases in between. The germline V gene encodes CDR1 MNHNS and CDR2 SASEGT. Here the CDR3 reads CASSAKGRLSGNTIYF. CDR3 DNA sequence: TGTGCCAGCAGTGCGAAAGGCAGGCTCTCTGGAAACACCATATATTTT.

The chain is built from TRBV27 and TRBJ2-3; no firm D call. This CDR3 is 14 amino acids long. Germline values: CDR1 MNHEY, CDR2 SMNVEV (reference sequence). V was trimmed by 2 bases and J by 2 bases, leaving 8 bases between them. The DNA for the CDR3 is TGTGCCAGCAGTTTAAACCCAATCACAGATACGCAGTATTTT. This gives the protein CASSLNPITDTQYF.

V usage is TRBV2 and J usage is TRBJ2-3, with D unresolved. Trimming removed 2 bases from V and 2 bases from J, with 8 bases in between. The CDR3 contains 14 residues. The germline V gene encodes CDR1 SNHLY and CDR2 FYNNEI. In nucleotides, the CDR3 is TGTGCCAGCAGTGAAACCCAGCACACAGATACGCAGTATTTT. Protein: CASSETQHTDTQYF.

The chain carries TRBV6-5 and TRBJ2-7, with D maybe TRBD1 (6 bases). Per the germline V gene, CDR1 is MNHEY and CDR2 is SVGAGI. CDR3 length: 15 amino acids. Trimming removed 2 bases from V and 2 bases from J, with 13 bases in between. The CDR3 reads CASSYGDIRTYEQYF. The DNA for the CDR3 is TGTGCCAGCAGTTACGGGGACATACGAACCTACGAGCAGTACTTC.

This sequence joins TRBV11-2 and TRBJ2-1; D might be TRBD2 (5 bases). The CDR3 is 14 amino acids. Germline values: CDR1 SGHAT, CDR2 FQNNGV. Trimming left V 5 bases short and J 3 bases short, with 11 bases between. Here the CDR3 DNA reads TGTGCCAGCAGCGGGCTAGCCGACTACAATGAGCAGTTCTTC. Amino acids: CASSGLADYNEQFF.

The rearrangement joins TRBV6-1 to TRBJ2-3; D not certain. The V gene lost 8 bases and the J gene lost 5 bases, with 17 bases spanning the gap. CDR3 length equals 14 residues. Germline CDR1 and CDR2: MNHNS and SASEGT. DNA of the CDR3: TGTGCCAGCTCGGCCCTCGGCAGGCTAGATACGCAGTATTTT. This gives the protein CASSALGRLDTQYF.

This sequence joins TRBV9 and TRBJ2-7, with 9 bases identical to TRBD1. With 2 bases clipped from V and 6 bases from J, the junction kept 3 bases outside the gene matches. The CDR3 is 13 amino acids. Germline V CDR1 and CDR2: SGDLS, YYNGEE. The CDR3 sequence: CASSVTGGSEQYF. The CDR3 coding sequence is TGTGCCAGCAGCGTGACAGGGGGTTCCGAGCAGTACTTC.

The rearrangement joins TRBV6-5 to TRBJ2-1, with D maybe TRBD1 (6 bases). The CDR3 covers 13 residues. The V gene lost 6 bases and the J gene lost 6 bases, with 12 bases spanning the gap. Germline lookup yields CDR1 MNHEY and CDR2 SVGAGI. Written as DNA, the CDR3 is TGTGCCAGCAGCGAACAGGGTTCCAATGAGCAGTTCTTC. Residues: CASSEQGSNEQFF.

J is TRBJ2-7 and V is TRBV27, with D unclear. The CDR3 consists of 15 residues. Germline V gives CDR1 MNHEY, CDR2 SMNVEV (reference sequence). Deletions cut 2 bases from V and 0 bases from J, with 11 bases between. In DNA, the CDR3 is TGTGCCAGCAGTTTAAGGGTGCCGAGCTCCTACGAGCAGTACTTC. Protein: CASSLRVPSSYEQYF.

The CDR3 DNA follows: TGTGCCAGCAGCGGACAGACATCTGGAAACACCATATATTTT. It codes for CASSGQTSGNTIYF. The rearrangement uses TRBV9 and TRBJ1-3, with a tentative D call TRBD1 (5 bases). V was clipped by 3 bases and J by 1 base, with 8 bases between them. There are 14 residues in the CDR3. The germline V gene has CDR1 SGDLS and CDR2 YYNGEE.

This sequence joins TRBV5-1 and TRBJ1-4, with D unclear. V was shortened by 2 bases and J by 5 bases, with 16 bases between the two germline ends. This CDR3 contains 16 residues. Germline V lookup: CDR1 SGHRS, CDR2 YFSETQ. The CDR3, as DNA: TGCGCCAGCAGCTTTTACCGTAGACGGCGAAATGAAAAACTGTTTTTT. Residues: CASSFYRRRRNEKLFF.

As regards this clone: The same CDR3 arises from other DNA sequences in this sample as well. The chain employs TRBV9 and TRBJ1-6, with 7 bases that match TRBD1. Trimming took 0 bases from V and 7 from J; bases not matched to a gene: 1. The germline V gene has CDR1 SGDLS and CDR2 YYNGEE. There are 14 residues in the CDR3. CDR3 DNA sequence: TGTGCCAGCAGCGTAGAGGGGGCAAATTCACCCCTCCACTTT. Its translation: CASSVEGANSPLHF.

This chain joins TRBV6-1 and TRBJ1-1; 8 bases are shared with TRBD1. From germline, CDR1 is MNHNS and CDR2 SASEGT. This CDR3 has 15 residues. The V and J ends lost 4 bases and 2 bases, in that order; junction bases with no gene match: 6. CDR3 sequence (DNA): TGTGCCAGCAGTGCGAACAGGGGGTTAAACACTGAAGCTTTCTTT. This translates into CASSANRGLNTEAFF.

J is TRBJ2-5 and V is TRBV11-3, with 9 bases matching TRBD2. The CDR3 covers 16 residues. V dropped 4 bases and J dropped 5; count of bases not matched to a gene: 11. Germline V gene data show CDR1 as SGHNT and CDR2 as YENEEA. The CDR3 DNA is TGTGCCAGCAGCTATGGGCGGGAGGGCCTTGGGGAGACCCAGTACTTC. This gives the protein CASSYGREGLGETQYF.

A note on this clone: The sample has other DNA sequences that encode this CDR3 too. The CDR3 sequence: CASSYSISYEQYF. DNA of the CDR3: TGTGCCAGCAGTTACTCGATATCCTACGAGCAGTACTTC. J is TRBJ2-7 and V is TRBV6-5; no firm D call. Germline CDR1 is MNHEY and CDR2 is SVGAGI. This CDR3 has 13 residues. V lost 0 bases to trimming and J lost 1 base, with 4 bases between them.

This chain uses TRBV10-3 with TRBJ1-2; D is unresolved. Germline lookup yields CDR1 ENHRY and CDR2 SYGVKD. The CDR3 sequence is 15 residues long. Between the trimmed V and J ends, which lost 2 bases and 0 bases, there was a span of 10 bases. The CDR3 nucleotides are TGTGCCATCAGTGAGCCCCGTGGATCTAACTATGGCTACACCTTC. It specifies CAISEPRGSNYGYTF.

In regard to this clone: The same CDR3 arises from other DNA sequences in this sample as well. The chain combines TRBV11-2 with TRBJ2-7; 8 bases agree with TRBD2. Germline V gene lookup returns CDR1 SGHAT and CDR2 FQNNGV. The CDR3 contains 13 residues. Trimming at V came to 4 bases and at J to 4 bases, leaving 3 bases not matched to a gene. The CDR3 DNA reads TGTGCCAGCAGCTCGGGGGGGGCATACGAGCAGTACTTC. Its protein is CASSSGGAYEQYF. The entire variable domain, with the rest obtained from reference TRBV11-2 and TRBJ2-7, is as follows: EAGVAQSPRYKIIEKRQSVAFWCNPISGHATLYWYQQILGQGPKLLIQFQNNGVVDDSQLPKDRFSAERLKGVDSTLKIQPAKLEDSAVYLCASSSGGAYEQYFGPGTRLTVT.

The chain recombines TRBV27 with TRBJ1-2; no clear D gene. The V and J ends lost 5 bases and 4 bases respectively, with 23 bases between them. Germline V gives CDR1 MNHEY, CDR2 SMNVEV (reference sequence). The CDR3 covers 17 residues. CDR3 DNA: TGTGCCAGCAGTCCCGATTGGGCCTCCGTCGTCTTCTATGGCTACACCTTC. It yields the protein CASSPDWASVVFYGYTF.

The gene calls are TRBV18 and TRBJ2-3, with 8 positions matching TRBD2. Germline CDR1 KGHSH, CDR2 LQKENI. This CDR3 has 14 residues. Trimming cost V 4 bases and J 2 bases; bases outside gene matches: 2. The CDR3 loop reads CASSLSGTTDTQYF. CDR3 DNA sequence: TGTGCCAGCTCACTTAGCGGGACCACAGATACGCAGTATTTT.

This chain's CDR3 is CASSLVGGDTEAFF. The CDR3 DNA sequence: TGTGCCAGCAGCTTGGTGGGAGGGGACACTGAAGCTTTCTTT. The chain uses TRBV7-3 and TRBJ1-1, with a weak D call TRBD1 (5 bases). V lost 3 bases, J lost 3 bases, and 11 bases lay in between. The CDR3 covers 14 residues. Germline V gene sequence: CDR1 SGHTA, CDR2 FQGTGA.

This clone is a singleton in its sample. The V call is TRBV7-2, the J call TRBJ2-7; 7 positions match TRBD1. CDR1 is SGHTA, CDR2 FQGNSA, per germline. V lost 8 bases, J lost 6 bases, and 16 bases stayed unmatched. This CDR3 region has 15 residues. CDR3 region: CASAGTDKAHPEQYF. In DNA form, the CDR3 reads TGTGCCAGCGCCGGGACAGACAAAGCTCATCCCGAGCAGTACTTC.

This rearrangement joins TRBV30 to TRBJ1-1; 11 bases map to TRBD1. Germline V gives CDR1 GTSNPN, CDR2 SVGIG (reference sequence). After removal of 4 bases from V and 2 bases from J, the junction contained 6 bases not matched to a gene. CDR3 length: 15 amino acids. The DNA of the CDR3 is TGTGCCTGGACCGGTCGGACAGGGGGCAACACTGAAGCTTTCTTT. Its translation is CAWTGRTGGNTEAFF.